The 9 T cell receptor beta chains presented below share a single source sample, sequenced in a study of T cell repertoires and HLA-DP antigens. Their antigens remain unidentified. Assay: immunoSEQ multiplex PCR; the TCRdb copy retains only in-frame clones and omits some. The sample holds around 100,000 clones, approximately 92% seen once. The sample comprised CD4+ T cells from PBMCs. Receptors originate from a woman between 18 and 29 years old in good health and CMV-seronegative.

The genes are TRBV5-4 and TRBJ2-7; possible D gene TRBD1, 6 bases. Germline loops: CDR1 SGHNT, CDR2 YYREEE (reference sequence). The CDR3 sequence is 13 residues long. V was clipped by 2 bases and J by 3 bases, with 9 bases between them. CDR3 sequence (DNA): TGTGCCAGCAGCTTTGGACAGTACTACGAGCAGTACTTC. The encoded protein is CASSFGQYYEQYF.

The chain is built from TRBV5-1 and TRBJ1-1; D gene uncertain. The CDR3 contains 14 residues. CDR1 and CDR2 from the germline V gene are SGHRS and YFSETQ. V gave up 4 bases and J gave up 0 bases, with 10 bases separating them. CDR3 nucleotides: TGCGCCAGCAGCAGAGCAGGAATGAACACTGAAGCTTTCTTT. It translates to CASSRAGMNTEAFF.

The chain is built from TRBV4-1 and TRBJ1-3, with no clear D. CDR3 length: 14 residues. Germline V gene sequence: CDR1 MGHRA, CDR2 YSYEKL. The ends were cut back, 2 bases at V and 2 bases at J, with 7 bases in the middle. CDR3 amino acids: CASSQILAGNTIYF. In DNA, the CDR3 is TGCGCCAGCAGCCAAATCCTGGCTGGAAACACCATATATTTT.

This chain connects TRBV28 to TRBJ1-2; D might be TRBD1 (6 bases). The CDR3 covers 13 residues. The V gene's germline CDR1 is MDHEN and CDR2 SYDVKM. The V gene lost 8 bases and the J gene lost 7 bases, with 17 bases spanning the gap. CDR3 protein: CASLRTVGVGYTF. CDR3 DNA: TGTGCCAGCCTACGGACAGTCGGGGTTGGCTACACCTTC.

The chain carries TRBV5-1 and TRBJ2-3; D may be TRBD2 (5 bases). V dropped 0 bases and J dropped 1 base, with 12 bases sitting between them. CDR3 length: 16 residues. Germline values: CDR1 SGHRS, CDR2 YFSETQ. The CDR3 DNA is TGCGCCAGCAGCTTGGGGGCTAGCACCCGCACAGATACGCAGTATTTT. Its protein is CASSLGASTRTDTQYF.

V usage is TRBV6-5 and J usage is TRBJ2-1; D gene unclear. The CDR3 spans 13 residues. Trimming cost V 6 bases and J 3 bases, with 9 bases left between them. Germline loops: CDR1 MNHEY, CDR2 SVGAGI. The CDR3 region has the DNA TGTGCCAGCAGCTTGGACCGCTACAATGAGCAGTTCTTC. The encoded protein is CASSLDRYNEQFF.

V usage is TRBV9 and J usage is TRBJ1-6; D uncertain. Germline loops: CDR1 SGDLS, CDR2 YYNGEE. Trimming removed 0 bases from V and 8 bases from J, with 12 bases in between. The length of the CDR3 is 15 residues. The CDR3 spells CASSVGAWEDSPLHF. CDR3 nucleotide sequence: TGTGCCAGCAGCGTAGGAGCATGGGAAGATTCACCCCTCCACTTT.

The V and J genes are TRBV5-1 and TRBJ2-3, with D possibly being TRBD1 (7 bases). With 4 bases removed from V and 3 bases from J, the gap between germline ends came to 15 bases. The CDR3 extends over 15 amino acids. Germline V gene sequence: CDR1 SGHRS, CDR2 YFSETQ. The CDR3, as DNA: TGCGCCAGCAGCGTATCAGGGGGAGGAACAGATACGCAGTATTTT. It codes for CASSVSGGGTDTQYF.

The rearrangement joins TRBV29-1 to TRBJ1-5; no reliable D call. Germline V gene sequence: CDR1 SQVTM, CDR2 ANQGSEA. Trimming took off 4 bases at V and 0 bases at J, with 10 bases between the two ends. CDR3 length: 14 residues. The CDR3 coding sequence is TGCAGCGTTGTTTCTGAACATAGCAATCAGCCCCAGCATTTT. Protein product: CSVVSEHSNQPQHF.